The 21 T cell receptor beta chains reported below all come from one sample, sequenced in a study of vaccination and CD4 T cells after COVID-19. The antigens these receptors bind are not known. The Oncomine TCR Beta short-read assay was what sequenced the DNA obtained from cultured CD4+ T cells. TCRdb re-called the PCR reads through MiXCR, storing one row per CDR3 protein. This table holds 15,000 to 20,000 distinct CDR3 sequences, less than 85% found once. Treatment indicated: roughly nine-day PBMC culture with coronavirus spike peptide pools or control peptides (ViraFEST assay). Sequencing was carried out using CD4+ T cells from blood, cultured in vitro. These receptors were obtained from a human donor who had recovered from COVID-19.

The rearrangement joins TRBV21-1 to TRBJ2-3. TRBV21-1 is deemed a pseudogene. There are 9 residues in the CDR3. The DNA for the CDR3 is TGTGCCCCGAGGGATACGCAGTATTTT. Residues: CAPRDTQYF.

This chain joins TRBV7-9 and TRBJ1-1; no clear D. Germline CDR1 SEHNR, CDR2 FQNEAQ (reference sequence). V lost 3 bases and J 2 bases, leaving 13 bases between the germline ends. The CDR3 contains 15 residues. The CDR3 protein is CASSLGSRSNTEAFF. DNA for the CDR3: TGTGCCAGCAGCTTGGGGTCCCGATCTAACACTGAAGCTTTCTTT. Complete variable domain (other parts from reference TRBV7-9 and TRBJ1-1): DTGVSQNPRHKITKRGQNVTFRCDPISEHNRLYWYRQTLGQGPEFLTYFQNEAQLEKSRLLSDRFSAERPKGSFSTLEIQRTEQGDSAMYLCASSLGSRSNTEAFFGQGTRLTVV.

For this clonotype: One end of the junction fails to match germline, which may point to a read error. The V call is TRBV20-1, the J call TRBJ2-7; TRBD1 might be the D (6 bases). The CDR3 extends over 11 amino acids. CDR1 is DFQATT, CDR2 SNEGSKA, per germline (reference sequence). The DNA for the CDR3 is TGCAGTGCTAGAGGTGGGACACCCGCCAGCTTC. It encodes CSARGGTPASF.

The chain combines TRBV6-2 or TRBV6-3 with TRBJ2-1; D may be TRBD2 (6 bases). The V gene's germline CDR1 is MNHEY and CDR2 SVGEGT. The CDR3 contains 14 residues. V gave up 8 bases and J gave up 4 bases, with 15 bases separating them. The CDR3 is CASSLVRGYNEQFF. CDR3 DNA sequence: TGTGCCAGCTCCCTGGTGCGGGGTTACAATGAGCAGTTCTTC.

This clonotype was observed a handful of times. The chain employs TRBV12-3 or TRBV12-4 and TRBJ1-5; D is ambiguous. V was shortened by 6 bases and J by 6 bases, with 15 bases between the two germline ends. The CDR3 totals 14 residues. CDR3 in DNA: TGTGCCAGCAGCCCCCCACGGGCCAGTCAGCCCCAGCATTTT. Protein: CASSPPRASQPQHF.

This chain uses TRBV27 with TRBJ2-3; D is perhaps TRBD2 (5 bases). The CDR3 length is 14 residues. V lost 2 bases to trimming and J lost 4 bases, with 10 bases between them. Germline V gene data show CDR1 as MNHEY and CDR2 as SMNVEV (reference sequence). The CDR3 sequence is CASSLMRVADTQYF. The CDR3 nucleotides read TGTGCCAGCAGTTTAATGCGGGTCGCAGATACGCAGTATTTT.

This clonotype was observed a single time. The chain links TRBV27 to TRBJ2-2; 10 bases agree with TRBD2. The CDR3 extends over 16 amino acids. V lost 6 bases, J lost 1 base, and 5 bases stayed unmatched. Germline V gene data show CDR1 as MNHEY and CDR2 as SMNVEV (reference sequence). Written as DNA, the CDR3 is TGTGCCAGCAGGAGCGGGAGGGCCCTGAACACCGGGGAGCTGTTTTTT. It specifies CASRSGRALNTGELFF.

This chain links TRBV19 with TRBJ1-4, with 7 bases matching TRBD1. CDR3 length: 11 amino acids. Germline CDR1 is LNHDA and CDR2 is SQIVND (reference sequence). V dropped 6 bases and J dropped 11; count of bases not matched to a gene: 3. The CDR3 region is CASSDREKLFF. The CDR3 DNA reads as TGTGCCAGTAGCGACAGGGAGAAACTGTTTTTT.

The rearrangement links TRBV7-9 to TRBJ2-7; the D is unclear. Trimming cost V 8 bases and J 6 bases, with 14 bases left between them. The CDR3 has 12 residues. The V gene's germline CDR1 is SEHNR and CDR2 FQNEAQ (reference sequence). This CDR3 reads CASAARSGEQYF. For the CDR3, the DNA is TGTGCCAGCGCTGCTAGGTCTGGCGAGCAGTACTTC.

The rearrangement joins TRBV6-5 to TRBJ1-6; D gene ambiguous. This CDR3 is 13 amino acids long. Trimming removed 2 bases from V and 7 bases from J, with 6 bases in between. From germline, CDR1 is MNHEY and CDR2 SVGAGI. The CDR3 is CASSYVKNSPLHF. The CDR3 coding sequence is TGTGCCAGCAGTTACGTGAAGAATTCACCCCTCCACTTT.

The sample holds a few counts of this clonotype. J is TRBJ1-1 and V is TRBV24-1; D gene unclear. The CDR3 runs 14 residues. Germline CDR1 KGHDR, CDR2 SFDVKD. The V and J ends lost 5 bases and 14 bases respectively, with 23 bases between them. The CDR3 loop is CATSGLPKSLKWFF. The CDR3 bases are TGTGCCACCAGTGGCCTCCCCAAGAGCTTGAAGTGGTTCTTT.

This sequence joins TRBV21-1 and TRBJ1-1; no check of the table's D call, TRBD1, against the DNA was made. TRBV21-1 is marked as a pseudogene. This CDR3 is 14 amino acids long. CDR3 sequence reads: CASSRGKGNTEAFF. The CDR3 DNA reads as TGTGCCAGCAGCAGGGGCAAGGGGAACACTGAAGCTTTCTTT.

This chain joins TRBV7-9 and TRBJ2-1; D possibly matches TRBD1 or TRBD2 (5 bases each). Trimming shortened V by 5 bases and J by 4 bases, and 12 bases separated the two germline ends. Germline CDR1 is SEHNR and CDR2 is FQNEAQ (reference sequence). CDR3 length equals 14 residues. The CDR3 spells CASSAGTTYNEQFF. In DNA, the CDR3 is TGTGCCAGCAGCGCCGGGACCACATACAATGAGCAGTTCTTC.

The chain couples TRBV20-1 to TRBJ2-7, with 7 positions matching TRBD2. Germline lookup yields CDR1 DFQATT and CDR2 SNEGSKA (reference sequence). The trim removed 6 bases at V and 7 bases at J, leaving 18 bases unmatched. This CDR3 is built from 15 residues. Here the CDR3 reads CSAPPLQLASEEQYF. In DNA, the CDR3 is TGCAGTGCCCCCCCCCTCCAACTAGCGTCTGAGGAGCAGTACTTC.

This clonotype was seen just once. This rearrangement joins TRBV20-1 to TRBJ1-1; D is possibly TRBD1 (6 bases). The CDR3 is 11 amino acids. The V and J ends lost 5 bases and 11 bases respectively, with 15 bases between them. From germline, CDR1 is DFQATT and CDR2 SNEGSKA (reference sequence). The CDR3 spells CSAGTNQRAFF. The CDR3 coding sequence is TGCAGTGCTGGGACAAACCAGAGGGCTTTCTTT.

The sample holds a few counts of this clonotype. This chain connects TRBV7-2 to TRBJ1-1; tentatively, D is TRBD1 (5 bases). This CDR3 comprises 15 residues. V lost 5 bases, J lost 1 base, and 14 bases lay in between. The germline CDR1 and CDR2 sequences are SGHTA and FQGNSA. The CDR3: CASSPSRVANTEAFF. CDR3 nucleotide sequence: TGTGCCAGCAGCCCCTCCAGGGTAGCGAACACTGAAGCTTTCTTT. The entire variable domain, with the rest obtained from reference TRBV7-2 and TRBJ1-1, is as follows: GAGVSQSPSNKVTEKGKDVELRCDPISGHTALYWYRQSLGQGLEFLIYFQGNSAPDKSGLPSDRFSAERTGGSVSTLTIQRTQQEDSAVYLCASSPSRVANTEAFFGQGTRLTVV.

V usage is TRBV7-2 and J usage is TRBJ2-7, with a tentative D call TRBD2 (5 bases). This CDR3 is 13 amino acids long. Germline V gives CDR1 SGHTA, CDR2 FQGNSA. Trimming left V 5 bases short and J 3 bases short, with 11 bases between. The CDR3 region is CASSPGNLYEQYF. DNA for the CDR3: TGTGCCAGCAGCCCCGGGAACCTCTACGAGCAGTACTTC.

This rearrangement joins TRBV11-2 to TRBJ1-5; D is possibly TRBD1 (5 bases). Trimming left V 4 bases short and J 4 bases short, with 8 bases between. The CDR3 is made up of 13 amino acids. Germline CDR1 is SGHAT and CDR2 is FQNNGV. In nucleotides, the CDR3 is TGTGCCAGCAGCTCAGGGTTAAATCAGCCCCAGCATTTT. Its protein product is CASSSGLNQPQHF.

This clonotype was counted only a few times. The chain joins TRBV15 to TRBJ1-5, with TRBD1 as a possible D gene (6 bases). The CDR3 is made up of 15 amino acids. CDR1 LNHNV and CDR2 YYDKDF come from the germline V gene (reference sequence). The germline V and J ends were trimmed by 0 bases and 5 bases, with 11 bases remaining between them. The CDR3 sequence: CATSREGAVDQPQHF. CDR3 coding DNA: TGTGCCACCAGCAGAGAGGGGGCGGTTGATCAGCCCCAGCATTTT.

V and J are TRBV7-9 and TRBJ1-2; weak D call: TRBD1 (5 bases). Per the germline V gene, CDR1 is SEHNR and CDR2 is FQNEAQ (reference sequence). Trimming stripped 4 bases from V and 7 bases from J, with 19 bases between. This CDR3 contains 15 residues. This chain's CDR3 is CASSSTRATGGGYTF. CDR3 DNA sequence: TGTGCCAGCAGCTCCACCAGGGCGACGGGTGGTGGCTACACCTTC.

V usage is TRBV24-1 and J usage is TRBJ2-5; 8 positions match TRBD1. Germline V gives CDR1 KGHDR, CDR2 SFDVKD. The CDR3 spans 14 residues. The junction had 5 bases not matched to a gene; V was cut back by 9 bases and J by 0 bases. The CDR3 nucleotides are TGTGCCACCGGACAGGGTCCGTACCAAGAGACCCAGTACTTC. As protein: CATGQGPYQETQYF.